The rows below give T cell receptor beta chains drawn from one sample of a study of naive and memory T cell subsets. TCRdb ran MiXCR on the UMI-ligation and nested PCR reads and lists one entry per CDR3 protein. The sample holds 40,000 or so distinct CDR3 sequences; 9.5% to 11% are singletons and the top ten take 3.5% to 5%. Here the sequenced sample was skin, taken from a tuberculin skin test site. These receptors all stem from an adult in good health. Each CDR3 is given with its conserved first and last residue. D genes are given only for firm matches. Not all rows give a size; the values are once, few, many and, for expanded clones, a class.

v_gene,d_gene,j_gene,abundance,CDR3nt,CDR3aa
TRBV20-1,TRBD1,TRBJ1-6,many,TGCAGTGCTAGGGAGGGACAGTACAATTCACCCCTCCACTTT,CSAREGQYNSPLHF
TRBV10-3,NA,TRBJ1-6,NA,TGTGCCATCCGGGGACTTCCAAGCTCCTATAATTCACCCCTCCACTTT,CAIRGLPSSYNSPLHF
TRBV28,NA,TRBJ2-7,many,TGTGCCAGCACTCCGAGACTGGGCTACGAGCAGTACTTC,CASTPRLGYEQYF
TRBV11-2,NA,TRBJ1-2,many,TGTGCCAGCAGCACCGGACCAGGGGCTGGCTATGGCTACACCTTC,CASSTGPGAGYGYTF
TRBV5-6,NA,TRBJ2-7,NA,TGTGCCAGCAGCTTGGGCCCAGACACCTACGAGCAGTACTTC,CASSLGPDTYEQYF
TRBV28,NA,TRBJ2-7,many,TGTGCCAGCAGTTTAACGACAGGCCTCTCCTACGAGCAGTACTTC,CASSLTTGLSYEQYF
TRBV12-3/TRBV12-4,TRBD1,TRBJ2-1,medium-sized,TGTGCCAGCAGTTGGGAAGACAGGGGTACGTTTGAGCAGTTCTTC,CASSWEDRGTFEQFF
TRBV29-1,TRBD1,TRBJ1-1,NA,TGCAGCGTTGCTGACAGGGTGAACACTGAAGCTTTCTTT,CSVADRVNTEAFF
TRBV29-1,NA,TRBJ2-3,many,TGCAGCGCCACGACTAGTTCTTCAGATACGCAGTATTTT,CSATTSSSDTQYF
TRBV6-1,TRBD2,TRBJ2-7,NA,TGTGCCAGCAGTGAAGTGGAAGCGGGGCTGCGGTCCCCGAGGTACGAGCAGTACTTC,CASSEVEAGLRSPRYEQYF
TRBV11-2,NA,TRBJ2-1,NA,TGTGCCAGCACCTCGGGACTGTTCATGCATGAGCAGTTCTTC,CASTSGLFMHEQFF
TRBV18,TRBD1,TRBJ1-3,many,TGTGCCAGCTCACCGGGACAGGGTTTTTCTGGAAACACCATATATTTT,CASSPGQGFSGNTIYF
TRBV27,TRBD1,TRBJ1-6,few,TGTGCCAGCAGGGGGTTGGGACAGGTCTATAATTCACCCCTCCACTTT,CASRGLGQVYNSPLHF
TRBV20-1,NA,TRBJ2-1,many,TGCAGTGCTAGCGGGGGGCCAGACAATGAGCAGTTCTTC,CSASGGPDNEQFF
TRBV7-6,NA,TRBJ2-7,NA,TGTGCCAGCAGCTTAGTAGGCGGGAACGGCGAGCAGTACTTC,CASSLVGGNGEQYF
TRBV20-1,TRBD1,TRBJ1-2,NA,TGCAGTGCTCGGGACAGGGTAGGGGGGAACTATGGCGACACCTTC,CSARDRVGGNYGDTF
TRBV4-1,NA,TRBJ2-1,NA,TGCGCCAGCAGCCAAGATCGTTCAGGGTGGTACAATGAGCAGTTCTTC,CASSQDRSGWYNEQFF
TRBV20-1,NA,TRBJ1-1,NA,TGCAGTGCCACCTGGCGGACGTGGGGATCTGGACCTGAAGCTTTCTTT,CSATWRTWGSGPEAFF
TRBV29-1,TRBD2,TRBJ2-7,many,TGCAGCGTTGGCGCGGGAGGTTACGAGCAGTACTTC,CSVGAGGYEQYF
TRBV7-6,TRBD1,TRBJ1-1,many,TGTGCCAGCAGCCGAGAAGGGACAGGAAGGAACACTGAAGCTTTCTTT,CASSREGTGRNTEAFF
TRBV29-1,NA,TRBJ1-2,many,TGCAGCGTTGGAGGATTAGGATATGGCTACACCTTC,CSVGGLGYGYTF
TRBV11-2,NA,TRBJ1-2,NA,TGTGCCAGCAGCCTACAGGGAAATGAAGGCTACACCTTC,CASSLQGNEGYTF
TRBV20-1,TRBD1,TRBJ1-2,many,TGCAGTGCTACCGGACAGGGGACGTATGGCTACACCTTC,CSATGQGTYGYTF
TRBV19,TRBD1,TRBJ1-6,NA,TGTGCCAGTAGGCTTTTTGTGGGGACAGATTCACCCCTCCACTTT,CASRLFVGTDSPLHF
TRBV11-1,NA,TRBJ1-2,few,TGTGCCAGCAGCTTAGCAGGGCTTTATGGCTACACCTTC,CASSLAGLYGYTF
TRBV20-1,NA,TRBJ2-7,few,TGCAGTGCTCGACCCGGGGCTTACTACGAGCAGTACTTC,CSARPGAYYEQYF